This passage covers 23 T cell receptor beta chains from one sample sequenced in a study of T cell repertoires in cytomegalovirus infection. TCRdb fed the reads into MiXCR, producing one record per CDR3 protein. This sample has 600,000 to 800,000 distinct CDR3 sequences, with 20% to 25% found just once. The material sequenced was CD8+ T cells from PBMCs. All receptors derive from a human donor in good health (CMV status not recorded). Some clones in this sample may be carry-over from other donors' samples.

The table lists this clonotype with a few counts. The chain uses TRBV6-5 and TRBJ2-1; 9 bases are a match to TRBD2. This CDR3 region has 17 residues. The V gene end was trimmed by 1 base and the J gene end by 0 bases; junction bases not matched to a gene: 4. The germline CDR1 and CDR2 sequences are MNHEY and SVGAGI. The CDR3 DNA sequence: TGTGCCAGCAGTTACTGGCGGGGGGGGCCCTCCTACAATGAGCAGTTCTTC. Its translation is CASSYWRGGPSYNEQFF.

The chain combines TRBV6-2 or TRBV6-3 with TRBJ2-1, with D hard to call. The germline CDR1 and CDR2 sequences are MNHEY and SVGEGT. Trimming stripped 3 bases from V and 9 bases from J, with 6 bases between. This CDR3 is built from 11 residues. Here the CDR3 DNA reads TGTGCCAGCAGTTATTGGGGTGAGCAGTTCTTC. Translation: CASSYWGEQFF.

The chain employs TRBV12-3 or TRBV12-4 and TRBJ2-2, with 10 bases fitting TRBD1. After removal of 7 bases from V and 5 bases from J, the junction contained 7 bases not matched to a gene. CDR3 length: 15 residues. The CDR3 is CASIPQDRGTGELFF. The CDR3 region has the DNA TGTGCCAGCATCCCGCAGGACAGGGGGACCGGGGAGCTGTTTTTT.

CDR3 nucleotide sequence: TGTGCCAGCAGTCCATGGACAGGCGCCAACTATGGCTACACCTTC. Protein sequence: CASSPWTGANYGYTF. The genes are TRBV28 and TRBJ1-2, with 7 nucleotides matching TRBD1. This CDR3 spans 15 amino acids. Unmatched junction bases numbered 8, after V lost 5 bases and J lost 2 bases. The germline CDR1 and CDR2 sequences are MDHEN and SYDVKM.

This clonotype has only a few counts. The chain has TRBV20-1 and TRBJ2-3, with D tentatively TRBD1 (5 bases). The CDR3 has 16 residues. Trimming left V 0 bases short and J 0 bases short, with 13 bases between. Looked up from germline, CDR1 is DFQATT and CDR2 is SNEGSKA (reference sequence). In nucleotides, the CDR3 is TGCAGTGCTAGAGACCTTGGGGCTGTTAGCACAGATACGCAGTATTTT. It specifies CSARDLGAVSTDTQYF.

With respect to this clonotype: A read error may explain this, as a much larger clone is one base away. The chain combines TRBV4-3 with TRBJ1-1; a weak D match, TRBD1 (5 bases). The CDR3 has 15 residues. Germline V gene sequence: CDR1 LGHNA, CDR2 YSLEER. CDR3 sequence: CTSSQDPGGTTEAFF. The CDR3 nucleotides read TGCACCAGCAGCCAAGACCCCGGAGGGACCACTGAAGCTTTCTTT.

In its sample, this clonotype was seen many times. The chain has TRBV7-2 and TRBJ2-1, with D possibly TRBD2 on 6 matching bases. Germline V gene sequence: CDR1 SGHTA, CDR2 FQGNSA. V was clipped by 6 bases and J by 7 bases, with 16 bases between them. CDR3 length equals 14 residues. CDR3: CASSPGTSPNEQFF. The CDR3 DNA reads TGTGCCAGCAGTCCAGGGACTTCCCCAAATGAGCAGTTCTTC.

Ten or more counts support this clonotype. The chain combines TRBV7-6 with TRBJ1-5; 11 nucleotides match TRBD1. Germline values: CDR1 SGHVS, CDR2 FNYEAQ. CDR3 length: 16 amino acids. Germline trimming cut 5 bases from V and 4 bases from J; bases unmatched to any gene: 7. The CDR3 DNA follows: TGTGCCAGCAGCCAATTGGACAGGGGGCCAAATCAGCCCCAGCATTTT. This sequence encodes CASSQLDRGPNQPQHF.

This clonotype showed up many times. The chain has TRBV6-2 or TRBV6-3 and TRBJ1-1; D is uncertain. CDR3 size: 14 residues. Germline V gene lookup returns CDR1 MNHEY and CDR2 SVGEGT. Trimming took off 0 bases at V and 9 bases at J, with 14 bases between the two ends. This chain's CDR3 is CASSYSDGVRQAFF. The CDR3 DNA is TGTGCCAGCAGTTACTCAGACGGGGTTCGGCAAGCTTTCTTT.

The chain employs TRBV2 and TRBJ1-1; D not resolved. V was trimmed by 1 base and J by 0 bases, leaving 6 bases between them. The CDR3 length is 14 residues. Looked up from germline, CDR1 is SNHLY and CDR2 is FYNNEI. CDR3 region: CASSEELMNTEAFF. CDR3 nucleotide sequence: TGTGCCAGCAGTGAAGAGCTGATGAACACTGAAGCTTTCTTT.

The sample holds many counts of this clonotype. The genes are TRBV19 and TRBJ2-1; D ambiguous. CDR3 length: 14 residues. Germline assignment: CDR1 LNHDA and CDR2 SQIVND (reference sequence). V lost 7 bases to trimming and J lost 0 bases, with 10 bases between them. CDR3: CASKPSSSYNEQFF. The CDR3 DNA reads as TGTGCCAGTAAACCGTCCAGCTCCTACAATGAGCAGTTCTTC.

As DNA, the CDR3 is TGTGCCAGCAGTTACTCGATGGGGGGAAACGGCTACACCTTC. It specifies CASSYSMGGNGYTF. The chain carries TRBV6-5 and TRBJ1-2; possibly TRBD1 for D (5 bases). Looked up from germline, CDR1 is MNHEY and CDR2 is SVGAGI. Between the trimmed V and J ends, which lost 0 bases and 8 bases, there was a span of 13 bases. The CDR3 is 14 residues long.

This clonotype occurred once. A much bigger clone sits one base away, suggesting this may be a read error. This chain connects TRBV7-6 to TRBJ1-1, with D perhaps matching TRBD1 (6 bases). This CDR3 is built from 13 residues. Germline V gene data show CDR1 as SGHVS and CDR2 as FNYEAQ. This CDR3 reads CASSYGTPSEVFF. For the CDR3, the DNA is TGTGCCAGCAGCTACGGGACACCTTCTGAAGTTTTCTTT.

This clonotype was counted at least ten times. The chain carries TRBV7-8 and TRBJ2-3; D remains unclear. With 2 bases removed from V and 6 bases from J, the gap between germline ends came to 27 bases. The V gene's germline CDR1 is SGHVS and CDR2 FQNEAQ. The CDR3 is made up of 19 amino acids. The CDR3 DNA is TGTGCCAGCAGCTTAACCGCCGTTGGAACTCTGTCCTTATCGGATACGCAGTATTTT. Amino acid sequence: CASSLTAVGTLSLSDTQYF.

This rearrangement joins TRBV7-2 to TRBJ2-1; 10 nucleotides align to TRBD2. Unmatched junction bases numbered 4, after V lost 5 bases and J lost 3 bases. CDR1 and CDR2 (germline): SGHTA, FQGNSA. The CDR3 loop spans 15 amino acids. CDR3 amino acids: CASSISSGGYNEQFF. CDR3 bases: TGTGCCAGCAGCATCTCTAGCGGGGGCTACAATGAGCAGTTCTTC.

This clonotype has only one observation. The rearrangement uses TRBV20-1 and TRBJ2-3, with 9 bases aligning to TRBD1. The J segment lost 3 bases and the V segment lost 5 bases, leaving 12 bases of the junction unmatched. The CDR3 has 16 residues. Germline assignment: CDR1 DFQATT and CDR2 SNEGSKA (reference sequence). CDR3 region: CSASLGTGKETDTQYF. Here the CDR3 DNA reads TGCAGTGCTTCCTTGGGGACAGGGAAGGAGACAGATACGCAGTATTTT.

In its sample, this clonotype was seen many times. This chain joins TRBV5-5 and TRBJ2-1; possibly TRBD1 for D (5 bases). The V end lost 4 bases, the J end lost 0 bases, and 17 bases lay between the germline ends. Germline V lookup: CDR1 SGHKS, CDR2 YYEKEE (reference sequence). The CDR3 has 17 residues. The CDR3 nucleotides read TGTGCCAGCAGCGCTCTTGATCCAGGGTTCTCCTACAATGAGCAGTTCTTC. Translated: CASSALDPGFSYNEQFF. Variable domain in full (rest from reference TRBV5-5 and TRBJ2-1): DAGVTQSPTHLIKTRGQQVTLRCSPISGHKSVSWYQQVLGQGPQFIFQYYEKEERGRGNFPDRFSARQFPNYSSELNVNALLLGDSALYLCASSALDPGFSYNEQFFGPGTRLTVL.

This clonotype was recorded many times. This sequence joins TRBV7-9 and TRBJ1-2, with TRBD1 matching 7 bases. Germline V gives CDR1 SEHNR, CDR2 FQNEAQ (reference sequence). Trimming at V came to 1 base and at J to 8 bases, leaving 7 bases not matched to a gene. The CDR3 spans 14 residues. CDR3 coding DNA: TGTGCCAGCAGCTTAGGCGGACAGGTGGTGGGCTACACCTTC. Amino acids: CASSLGGQVVGYTF.

The chain has TRBV28 and TRBJ2-3, with D perhaps assigned TRBD1 or TRBD2 (6 bases each). Per germline, CDR1 MDHEN and CDR2 SYDVKM. The CDR3 runs to 21 residues. Trimming removed 7 bases from V and 2 bases from J, with 34 bases in between. CDR3 DNA: TGTGCCAGCATTTTGTCTTTTTCGGTGGGGGGCTACACCAATCCCACAGATACGCAGTATTTT. Its protein product is CASILSFSVGGYTNPTDTQYF. Complete variable domain (other parts from reference TRBV28 and TRBJ2-3): DVKVTQSSRYLVKRTGEKVFLECVQDMDHENMFWYRQDPGLGLRLIYFSYDVKMKEKGDIPEGYSVSREKKERFSLILESASTNQTSMYLCASILSFSVGGYTNPTDTQYFGPGTRLTVL.

The rearrangement links TRBV28 to TRBJ1-1; D may be TRBD1 (5 bases). The V gene's germline CDR1 is MDHEN and CDR2 SYDVKM. The length of the CDR3 is 14 residues. Trimming shortened V by 7 bases and J by 0 bases, and 12 bases separated the two germline ends. This chain's CDR3 is CASTLRGLNTEAFF. CDR3 sequence (DNA): TGTGCCAGCACCTTGAGGGGATTGAACACTGAAGCTTTCTTT.

In this sample, this clonotype turned up many times. V gene TRBV7-8 combines with J gene TRBJ2-3; D is perhaps TRBD2 (7 bases). Trimming removed 1 base from V and 1 base from J, with 12 bases in between. CDR1 is SGHVS and CDR2 is FQNEAQ in the germline V gene. This CDR3 has 16 residues. The CDR3 region is CASSLEGGPRTDTQYF. The CDR3 DNA reads TGTGCCAGCAGCTTAGAGGGGGGGCCCCGCACAGATACGCAGTATTTT.

Many counts were recorded for this clonotype. This chain links TRBV6-5 with TRBJ2-1, with TRBD2 matching 8 bases. The CDR3 is 14 residues long. V gave up 4 bases and J gave up 3 bases; unmatched junction bases: 2. Per germline, CDR1 MNHEY and CDR2 SVGAGI. The CDR3 is CASSFGGDYNEQFF. The CDR3 DNA reads as TGTGCCAGCAGTTTCGGGGGGGACTACAATGAGCAGTTCTTC.

This clonotype was seen a handful of times. The gene calls are TRBV20-1 and TRBJ1-1; tentative D call: TRBD1 (6 bases). V lost 5 bases and J 1 base, leaving 14 bases between the germline ends. Germline V gene data show CDR1 as DFQATT and CDR2 as SNEGSKA (reference sequence). The CDR3 extends over 14 amino acids. The CDR3 bases are TGCAGTGCTCCTAACGACAGGACGAACACTGAAGCTTTCTTT. Translated, it gives CSAPNDRTNTEAFF.